The 4 T cell receptor beta chains listed next were all sequenced from one sample in a study of neurological immune-mediated disorders. Time point indicated: longitudinal time-point 2. TCRdb re-called the 5' RACE reads with MiXCR, one entry per CDR3 protein. In the table there are some 87,000 distinct CDR3 sequences, 5.8% of which are singletons. The sample was PBMCs. The receptors here all came from a woman aged 60-75 years with multiple sclerosis.

This clonotype was found many times. This chain links TRBV9 with TRBJ1-2; 10 bases line up with TRBD1. Germline V gene data show CDR1 as SGDLS and CDR2 as YYNGEE. Unmatched junction bases numbered 4, after V lost 3 bases and J lost 2 bases. The CDR3 extends over 15 amino acids. CDR3 sequence: CASSAGGQGNYGYTF. CDR3 sequence (DNA): TGTGCCAGCAGCGCTGGGGGACAGGGGAACTATGGCTACACCTTC. The full variable domain, completed using reference TRBV9 and TRBJ1-2, is DSGVTQTPKHLITATGQRVTLRCSPRSGDLSVYWYQQSLDQGLQFLIQYYNGEERAKGNILERFSAQQFPDLHSELNLSSLELGDSALYFCASSAGGQGNYGYTFGSGTRLTVV.

There are many counts of this clonotype. V is TRBV30 and J is TRBJ1-2, with TRBD1 matching 10 bases. The CDR3 runs to 14 residues. Germline V gene data show CDR1 as GTSNPN and CDR2 as SVGIG (reference sequence). The V and J ends lost 1 base and 8 bases, in that order; junction bases with no gene match: 7. The CDR3 DNA is TGTGCCTGGAGTGGCGACAGGGGGCAGCGGGGCTACACCTTC. Translation gives CAWSGDRGQRGYTF.

The V call is TRBV5-1, the J call TRBJ1-1, with D possibly being TRBD1 (5 bases). Trimming stripped 6 bases from V and 4 bases from J, with 16 bases between. The germline V gene encodes CDR1 SGHRS and CDR2 YFSETQ. CDR3 length: 14 residues. The CDR3 region has the DNA TGCGCCAGCATCCCCGTGGGCAGGGTCACTGAAGCTTTCTTT. Its protein product is CASIPVGRVTEAFF.

Many counts were recorded for this clonotype. J is TRBJ2-1 and V is TRBV6-6; 9 bases agree with TRBD1. With 5 bases clipped from V and 5 bases from J, the junction kept 4 bases outside the gene matches. The CDR3 contains 14 residues. CDR1 is MNHNY and CDR2 is SVGAGI in the germline V gene (reference sequence). CDR3 bases: TGTGCCAGCAGTGGGGGACAGGGTAACAATGAGCAGTTCTTC. Translated: CASSGGQGNNEQFF.